This T cell receptor beta chain was profiled in a study of beta chain features in type 1 diabetes. Cells sorted by CD45RO/CCR7/CD25/CD127/CD95/CD27 comprised CD4+ naive, central memory, regulatory and stem cell-like memory cells. With 4 bases clipped from V and 6 bases from J, the junction kept 11 bases outside the gene matches. Germline CDR1 and CDR2: SGHTA and FQGTGA. The length of the CDR3 is 16 residues. Study-wide results and caveats: Across all four CD4+ subsets, people with type 1 diabetes showed modestly shorter TCRB CDR3s.

Of the isolated RNA, all was reverse transcribed, and so the sequenced material was expressed TCRB transcripts. TCRdb's table, derived via immunoSEQ multiplex PCR, lists solely in-frame clones and lacks some. The table has 130,000 to 150,000 clones, about 13% seen once. Details on this clone: Its antigen is undetermined.

The sequence derives from a man between 18 and 35 years old with type 1 diabetes. Sequences were obtained from central memory CD4+ T cells from blood. The genes are TRBV7-3 and TRBJ2-2, with 7 positions matching TRBD2. CDR3 bases: TGTGCCAGCAGCTCATACCGGGACTACGGTGCCGGGGAGCTGTTTTTT. Translating it yields CASSSYRDYGAGELFF.